This TCR beta chain was captured in a study of CD4 T cells in relation to SARS-CoV-2 and coronaviruses. Comments on this clone: Its specificity is not known.

The unexposed donors gave CD4+ T cells in about 2011-2018, prior to COVID-19. After about 10 days of culture, CD4+ T cells were isolated. Repertoires were generated with immunoSEQ multiplex PCR, while TCRdb's copy carries only in-frame clones and drops some. The table has roughly 30,000 clones, around three quarters seen once. V was trimmed by 7 bases and J by 6 bases, leaving 8 bases between them. CDR1 is DFQATT, CDR2 SNEGSKA, per germline (reference sequence). This CDR3 has 10 amino acids. The receptor was isolated from a human donor in good health. The sequenced sample was CD4+ T cells from PBMCs, cultured in vitro. This sequence joins TRBV20-1 and TRBJ2-3; D is unresolved. Here the CDR3 reads CSVLRDTQYF. The DNA for the CDR3 is TGCAGTGTCCTTAGGGATACGCAGTATTTT.